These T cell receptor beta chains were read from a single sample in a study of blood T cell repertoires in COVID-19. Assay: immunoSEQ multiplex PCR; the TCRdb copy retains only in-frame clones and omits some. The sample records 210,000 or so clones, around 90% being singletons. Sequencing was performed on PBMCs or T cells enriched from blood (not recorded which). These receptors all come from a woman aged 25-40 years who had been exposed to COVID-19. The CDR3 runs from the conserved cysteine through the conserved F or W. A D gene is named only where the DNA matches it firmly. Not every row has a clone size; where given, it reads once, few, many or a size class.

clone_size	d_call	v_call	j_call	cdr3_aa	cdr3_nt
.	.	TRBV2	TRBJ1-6	CASSLGGGENSPLHF	TGTGCCAGCAGTCTAGGGGGGGGAGAGAATTCACCCCTCCACTTT
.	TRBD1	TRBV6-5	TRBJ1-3	CASSPRQGAHHTIYF	TGTGCCAGCAGTCCACGACAGGGGGCTCATCACACCATATATTTT
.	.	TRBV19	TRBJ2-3	CASTSDRNTDTQYF	TGTGCCAGTACCAGCGACAGGAACACAGATACGCAGTATTTT
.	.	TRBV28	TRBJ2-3	CASSPPSGKTDTQYF	TGTGCCAGCAGTCCCCCATCAGGGAAGACAGATACGCAGTATTTT
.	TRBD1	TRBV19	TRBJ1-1	CASSIIITGTGHTEAFF	TGTGCCAGTAGTATCATAATTACCGGGACAGGGCACACTGAAGCTTTCTTT
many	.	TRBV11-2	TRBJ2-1	CASSLVVDEQFF	TGTGCCAGCAGCTTAGTAGTGGATGAGCAGTTCTTC
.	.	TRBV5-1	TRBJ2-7	CASSLEASYEQYF	TGCGCCAGCAGCTTGGAAGCCTCCTACGAGCAGTACTTC
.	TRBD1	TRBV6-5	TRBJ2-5	CASRNRQGGETQYF	TGTGCCAGCAGAAACAGACAGGGGGGTGAGACCCAGTACTTC
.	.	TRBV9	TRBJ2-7	CASSVGASPYEQYF	TGTGCCAGCAGCGTAGGGGCGTCGCCCTACGAGCAGTACTTC
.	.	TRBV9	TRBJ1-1	CASSVAAVMNTEAFF	TGTGCCAGCAGCGTAGCCGCAGTAATGAACACTGAAGCTTTCTTT
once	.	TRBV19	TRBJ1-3	CASSLTGNTIYF	TGTGCCAGTAGTTTAACTGGAAACACCATATATTTT
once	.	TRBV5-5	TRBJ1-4	CASSLVLGVELFF	TGTGCCAGCAGCTTGGTGCTGGGAGTAGAACTGTTTTTT
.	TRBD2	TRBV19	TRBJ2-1	CASSMGILAGGNEQFF	TGTGCCAGTAGTATGGGCATACTAGCGGGAGGGAATGAGCAGTTCTTC
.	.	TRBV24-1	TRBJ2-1	CATSDPATGSNEQFF	TGTGCCACCAGTGACCCTGCGACTGGAAGTAATGAGCAGTTCTTC
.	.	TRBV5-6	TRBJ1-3	CASSLQLRVWAGNTIYF	TGTGCCAGCAGCTTGCAGCTCAGGGTCTGGGCTGGAAACACCATATATTTT
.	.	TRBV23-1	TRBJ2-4	CASSQSFGAALAKNIQYF	TGCGCCAGCAGTCAATCGTTTGGAGCGGCCCTAGCCAAAAACATTCAGTACTTC
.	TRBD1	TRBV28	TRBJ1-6	CASSFKQGASYNSPLHF	TGTGCCAGCAGTTTTAAACAGGGGGCTTCCTATAATTCACCCCTCCACTTT
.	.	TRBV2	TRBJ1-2	CASSEGRGRGTVYTF	TGTGCCAGCAGTGAAGGGCGGGGGCGAGGGACGGTCTACACCTTC
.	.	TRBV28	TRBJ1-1	CASSLPGGTEAFF	TGTGCCAGCAGTTTACCCGGGGGCACTGAAGCTTTCTTT
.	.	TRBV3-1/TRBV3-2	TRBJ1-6	CASSQGRGANSPLHF	TGTGCCAGCAGCCAAGGCAGGGGTGCGAATTCACCCCTCCACTTT
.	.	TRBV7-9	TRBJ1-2	CASSLSQGPGFHYGYTF	TGTGCCAGCAGCTTAAGTCAAGGCCCGGGATTCCACTATGGCTACACCTTC
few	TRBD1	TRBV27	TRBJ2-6	CASTGYPGQGSGANVLTF	TGTGCCAGCACCGGATATCCGGGACAGGGGTCTGGGGCCAACGTCCTGACTTTC
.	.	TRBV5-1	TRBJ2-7	CASSSGMGVYEQYF	TGCGCCAGCAGCTCTGGGATGGGAGTGTACGAGCAGTACTTC
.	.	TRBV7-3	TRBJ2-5	CASSLKGLEQETQYF	TGTGCCAGCAGCTTAAAGGGACTCGAACAAGAGACCCAGTACTTC
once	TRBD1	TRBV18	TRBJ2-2	CASSTTGSGTGELFF	TGTGCCAGCTCAACGACAGGGTCGGGCACCGGGGAGCTGTTTTTT
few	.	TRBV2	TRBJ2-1	CASSALGGYNEQFF	TGTGCCAGCAGTGCTTTAGGGGGCTACAATGAGCAGTTCTTC